The 28 T cell receptor beta chains below come from one sample, sequenced in a study of T-cell reconstitution after alpha-beta-depleted transplantation in children. This sample's TCRbeta library carried unique molecular identifier barcodes. MiXCR was run by TCRdb on the PCR reads, yielding one entry per CDR3 protein. The repertoire holds almost 500,000 distinct CDR3 sequences, around 12% seen once, with about 5.6% in the top ten. Sample: PBMCs from the stem cell graft donor, taken from the stem cell graft. All receptors come from a human donor who donated a stem cell graft to a child with combined immunodeficiency.

CDR3 DNA: TGTGCCAGCAGCTTAGCGCGTTCGGCGGGGGTACCGCGAACCAATGAGCAGTTCTTC. Translation: CASSLARSAGVPRTNEQFF. The J gene is TRBJ2-1, the V gene TRBV7-6; TRBD2 agrees at 7 bases. The CDR3 extends over 19 amino acids. Unmatched junction bases numbered 17, after V lost 0 bases and J lost 6 bases. CDR1 is SGHVS, CDR2 FNYEAQ, per germline.

The table lists this clonotype with many counts. The gene calls are TRBV12-3 or TRBV12-4 and TRBJ2-1, with 10 bases that match TRBD2. The CDR3 loop spans 16 amino acids. Trimming at V came to 5 bases and at J to 10 bases, leaving 14 bases not matched to a gene. The CDR3 here is CASSLPSGGAHGEQFF. CDR3 DNA: TGTGCCAGCAGTCTCCCCAGCGGGGGGGCCCATGGGGAGCAGTTCTTC.

This clonotype was counted between two and nine times. The chain carries TRBV13 and TRBJ1-3; possibly TRBD1 for D (6 bases). In germline, CDR1 is PRHDT, CDR2 FYEKMQ (reference sequence). Deletions cut 5 bases from V and 3 bases from J, with 11 bases between. This CDR3 spans 14 amino acids. Here the CDR3 reads CASSPGQSGNTIYF. Written as DNA, the CDR3 is TGTGCCAGCAGCCCGGGACAAAGTGGAAACACCATATATTTT. The full variable domain, with the rest looked up from reference TRBV13 and TRBJ1-3, is AAGVIQSPRHLIKEKRETATLKCYPIPRHDTVYWYQQGPGQDPQFLISFYEKMQSDKGSIPDRFSAQQFSDYHSELNMSSLELGDSALYFCASSPGQSGNTIYFGEGSWLTVV.

The gene calls are TRBV4-2 and TRBJ2-7; 7 nucleotides line up with TRBD2. The CDR3 length is 16 residues. After removal of 0 bases from V and 2 bases from J, the junction contained 7 bases not matched to a gene. Germline V CDR1 and CDR2: LGHNA, YNFKEQ. CDR3 loop: CASSQDGGGGTYEQYF. CDR3 DNA: TGTGCCAGCAGCCAAGATGGCGGCGGGGGAACCTACGAGCAGTACTTC.

This clonotype was observed at least ten times. The chain links TRBV2 to TRBJ1-6, with D possibly TRBD1 on 5 matching bases. CDR1 and CDR2 (germline): SNHLY, FYNNEI. This CDR3 is 14 amino acids long. The V gene lost 8 bases and the J gene lost 6 bases, with 14 bases spanning the gap. The CDR3 spells CASGVLGVNSPLHF. For the CDR3, the DNA is TGTGCCAGCGGGGTCTTGGGGGTTAATTCACCCCTCCACTTT.

The genes are TRBV15 and TRBJ2-5; 9 nucleotides agree with TRBD1. There are 15 residues in the CDR3. The germline gives CDR1 LNHNV, CDR2 YYDKDF (reference sequence). V trimming: 1 base; J trimming: 6 bases; junction bases outside the gene matches: 6. CDR3 sequence reads: CATSRGWGQGKTQYF. The DNA for the CDR3 is TGTGCCACCAGCAGAGGGTGGGGACAGGGCAAGACCCAGTACTTC.

The chain has TRBV5-6 and TRBJ1-1; D is unclear. In germline, CDR1 is SGHDT, CDR2 YYEEEE. The CDR3 runs to 12 residues. V lost 0 bases to trimming and J lost 7 bases, with 7 bases between them. The CDR3 here is CASSLVGIEAFF. As DNA, the CDR3 is TGTGCCAGCAGCTTGGTGGGGATTGAAGCTTTCTTT.

This clonotype was observed many times. The chain employs TRBV5-6 and TRBJ1-1, with unresolved D. Germline V CDR1 and CDR2: SGHDT, YYEEEE. This CDR3 has 13 amino acids. Trimming took 0 bases from V and 5 from J, leaving 8 bases between them. CDR3 nucleotides: TGTGCCAGCAGCTTGGTGGAAGGGACTGAAGCTTTCTTT. Its protein is CASSLVEGTEAFF. Supplemented by reference TRBV5-6 and TRBJ1-1, the full variable domain reads DAGVTQSPTHLIKTRGQQVTLRCSPKSGHDTVSWYQQALGQGPQFIFQYYEEEERQRGNFPDRFSGHQFPNYSSELNVNALLLGDSALYLCASSLVEGTEAFFGQGTRLTVV.

This clonotype has just one count. Compared with germline, one end of the junction differs, possibly owing to a read error. The chain recombines TRBV14 with TRBJ1-1; D is unresolved. CDR1 and CDR2 (germline): SGHDN, FVKESK. The CDR3 contains 15 residues. The CDR3 is CASSQDGLPNTESFF. CDR3 DNA: TGTGCCAGCAGCCAAGATGGATTACCGAACACTGAATCTTTCTTT.

J is TRBJ2-5 and V is TRBV18, with 9 positions matching TRBD1. This CDR3 contains 16 residues. Per the germline V gene, CDR1 is KGHSH and CDR2 is LQKENI. V was clipped by 1 base and J by 5 bases; unmatched bases: 8. CDR3 sequence reads: CASSPRVPGQGETQYF. The CDR3 nucleotides are TGTGCCAGCTCACCACGCGTCCCGGGACAGGGTGAGACCCAGTACTTC.

This clonotype was seen many times. The chain carries TRBV10-3 and TRBJ2-1, with 8 bases matching TRBD2. Trimming at V came to 0 bases and at J to 5 bases, leaving 6 bases not matched to a gene. CDR1 and CDR2 from the germline V gene are ENHRY and SYGVKD. The CDR3 totals 16 residues. The CDR3 coding sequence is TGTGCCATCAGTGAGTCGACTAGCGTGACCGACAATGAGCAGTTCTTC. Residues: CAISESTSVTDNEQFF.

This clonotype showed up just a few times. This chain joins TRBV12-3 or TRBV12-4 and TRBJ2-6; D gene unclear. The CDR3 is 15 residues long. V was pared by 6 bases and J by 4 bases, with 13 bases between. CDR3 region: CASRYTGGGANVLTF. The CDR3 DNA reads as TGTGCCAGCAGGTACACCGGTGGCGGGGCCAACGTCCTGACTTTC.

This rearrangement joins TRBV3-1 to TRBJ2-1; D ambiguous. This CDR3 is 13 amino acids long. The germline V and J ends were trimmed by 1 base and 9 bases, with 10 bases remaining between them. The germline gives CDR1 LGHDT, CDR2 YNNKEL (reference sequence). This chain's CDR3 is CASSQVTAGEQFF. In DNA form, the CDR3 reads TGTGCCAGCAGCCAAGTCACCGCAGGTGAGCAGTTCTTC.

This clonotype was recorded at least ten times. Written as DNA, the CDR3 is TGTGCCAGCAGTTTCGGGGGGAGGGAGCAGTACTTC. Its protein product is CASSFGGREQYF. This chain joins TRBV12-3 or TRBV12-4 and TRBJ2-7, with 7 bases that match TRBD2. CDR3 length: 12 amino acids. With V trimmed by 3 bases and J by 7 bases, 3 bases remained unmatched.

This clonotype has a handful of counts. The rearrangement uses TRBV6-2 or TRBV6-3 and TRBJ2-7, with D perhaps being TRBD1 or TRBD2 (6 bases each). The CDR3 is made up of 13 amino acids. CDR1 is MNHEY and CDR2 is SVGEGT in the germline V gene. The V end was cut by 6 bases, the J end by 5 bases, with 14 bases between. The CDR3 nucleotides read TGTGCCAGCAGCACCTGGGGGGCCAACGAGCAGTACTTC. Translation gives CASSTWGANEQYF.

The chain carries TRBV5-6 and TRBJ2-1; D remains ambiguous. Germline CDR1 SGHDT, CDR2 YYEEEE. Between the trimmed V and J ends, which lost 1 base and 8 bases, there was a span of 7 bases. This CDR3 has 12 residues. CDR3: CASSLIGDEQFF. In nucleotides, the CDR3 is TGTGCCAGCAGCTTGATAGGAGATGAGCAGTTCTTC. Full variable domain (rest looked up from reference TRBV5-6 and TRBJ2-1): DAGVTQSPTHLIKTRGQQVTLRCSPKSGHDTVSWYQQALGQGPQFIFQYYEEEERQRGNFPDRFSGHQFPNYSSELNVNALLLGDSALYLCASSLIGDEQFFGPGTRLTVL.

The rearrangement links TRBV11-1 to TRBJ1-2, with D unresolved. Per germline, CDR1 SGHAT and CDR2 FQDESV (reference sequence). V was trimmed by 5 bases and J by 0 bases, leaving 13 bases between them. There are 15 residues in the CDR3. The CDR3 protein is CASSPRERANYGYTF. The DNA of the CDR3 is TGTGCCAGCAGCCCCCGGGAGAGAGCTAACTATGGCTACACCTTC.

At least ten counts were recorded for this clonotype. The chain combines TRBV29-1 with TRBJ2-5; perhaps TRBD1 as D (7 bases). This CDR3 comprises 13 residues. V lost 6 bases and J lost 3, with 14 bases in between. Germline V lookup: CDR1 SQVTM, CDR2 ANQGSEA. The CDR3 DNA sequence: TGCAGCGTGGAGGGGACAGTAAAAGAGACCCAGTACTTC. This gives the protein CSVEGTVKETQYF.

This clonotype was counted only a few times. V and J are TRBV5-1 and TRBJ1-2, with 9 bases aligning to TRBD1. CDR1 and CDR2 from the germline V gene are SGHRS and YFSETQ. V gave up 0 bases and J gave up 6 bases; unmatched junction bases: 6. The CDR3 is 15 amino acids. The CDR3 sequence is CASSLVGQGRDGYTF. The CDR3 DNA is TGCGCCAGCAGCTTGGTGGGACAGGGAAGAGATGGCTACACCTTC.

The chain has TRBV20-1 and TRBJ1-1, with D tentatively TRBD1 (6 bases). Germline lookup yields CDR1 DFQATT and CDR2 SNEGSKA (reference sequence). The CDR3 spans 16 residues. V lost 1 base and J 5 bases, leaving 20 bases between the germline ends. CDR3 DNA: TGCAGTGCTAGAGTTACAGGGTGGGGGGAGGTGACTGAAGCTTTCTTT. Translated: CSARVTGWGEVTEAFF.

This clonotype was seen only a few times. This chain connects TRBV15 to TRBJ2-1, with D unclear. The CDR3 is 13 amino acids. Looked up from germline, CDR1 is LNHNV and CDR2 is YYDKDF (reference sequence). V was trimmed by 3 bases and J by 7 bases, leaving 10 bases between them. CDR3 in amino acids: CATSSSGRNEQFF. In nucleotides, the CDR3 is TGTGCCACCAGCAGTTCAGGTCGGAATGAGCAGTTCTTC.

This sequence joins TRBV7-3 and TRBJ2-1; TRBD2 agrees at 10 bases. Germline V gives CDR1 SGHTA, CDR2 FQGTGA. The CDR3 spans 14 residues. V was clipped by 6 bases and J by 5 bases; unmatched bases: 4. DNA of the CDR3: TGTGCCAGCAGAACTAGCGGGACGAACAATGAGCAGTTCTTC. It yields the protein CASRTSGTNNEQFF.

This clonotype was picked up a small number of times. This chain joins TRBV9 and TRBJ1-1; D is possibly TRBD1 (5 bases). Trimming took off 4 bases at V and 4 bases at J, with 14 bases between the two ends. The CDR3 sequence is 14 residues long. Per the germline V gene, CDR1 is SGDLS and CDR2 is YYNGEE. The CDR3 here is CASSQQEVGTEAFF. The CDR3 region has the DNA TGTGCCAGCAGCCAACAGGAGGTGGGCACTGAAGCTTTCTTT.

This clonotype showed up many times. The chain carries TRBV20-1 and TRBJ2-1; D possibly corresponds to TRBD2 (5 bases). The V end was cut by 6 bases, the J end by 7 bases, with 16 bases between. This CDR3 is built from 13 residues. Per germline, CDR1 DFQATT and CDR2 SNEGSKA (reference sequence). The CDR3 sequence is CSARPLDANEQFF. The CDR3 nucleotides read TGCAGTGCCCGACCACTAGACGCGAATGAGCAGTTCTTC.

This clonotype was seen only once. The genes are TRBV5-1 and TRBJ2-2, with unresolved D. CDR1 is SGHRS, CDR2 YFSETQ, per germline. The CDR3 has 18 amino acids. V lost 4 bases and J lost 4, with 23 bases in between. The CDR3 DNA is TGCGCCAGCAGCCCGACCACCACCGGGCCGTGGGGCACCGGGGAGCTGTTTTTT. Translating gives CASSPTTTGPWGTGELFF.

J is TRBJ2-4 and V is TRBV5-1; 7 nucleotides agree with TRBD1. Germline CDR1 SGHRS, CDR2 YFSETQ. V trimming: 6 bases; J trimming: 8 bases; junction bases outside the gene matches: 8. This CDR3 has 13 amino acids. CDR3 nucleotides: TGCGCCAGCAACCGACAGGGTGAAGACATTCAGTACTTC. Amino acids: CASNRQGEDIQYF.

The chain has TRBV29-1 and TRBJ1-2; TRBD1 matches at 7 bases. The V gene's germline CDR1 is SQVTM and CDR2 ANQGSEA. The CDR3 runs to 13 residues. The J segment lost 2 bases and the V segment lost 7 bases, leaving 7 bases of the junction unmatched. The CDR3 spells CSDGTELNYGYTF. CDR3 bases: TGCAGCGATGGGACAGAGCTAAACTATGGCTACACCTTC.

This clonotype was detected only a few times. This CDR3 is CASVSSGRNTGELFF. CDR3 DNA: TGTGCCAGCGTATCTAGCGGGAGAAACACCGGGGAGCTGTTTTTT. V gene TRBV11-3 combines with J gene TRBJ2-2, with 10 bases aligning to TRBD2. V was pared by 8 bases and J by 2 bases, with 5 bases of the junction left unmatched. The germline V gene has CDR1 SGHNT and CDR2 YENEEA. The CDR3 spans 15 residues.